This T cell receptor (beta chain) was identified during a study of cytomegalovirus exposure and HLA in healthy donors. 60 Vbeta and 13 Jbeta primers were used in PCR. Libraries were prepared by immunoSEQ multiplex PCR; TCRdb keeps only in-frame clonotypes and omits some of them. The sample lists over 100,000 clones, around 79% occurring once. Study outcomes and limitations: The CMV antigen specificity of three CMV-associated chains was confirmed through in vitro analysis. Overall, approximately 150 TCR beta chains were annotated as cytomegalovirus-associated.

For this clone: The antigen remains undetermined.

Sequencing input: PBMCs. This receptor was obtained from a woman in her forties in good health and CMV-seronegative.

The CDR3 sequence is CASSPLLTGIQETQYF. CDR3 nucleotide sequence: TGTGCCAGCAGCCCCCTCCTCACAGGAATCCAAGAGACCCAGTACTTC. The chain employs TRBV7-9 and TRBJ2-5; TRBD1 is a possible D gene (5 bases). This CDR3 comprises 16 residues. Germline lookup yields CDR1 SEHNR and CDR2 FQNEAQ (reference sequence). V was cut by 5 bases and J by 1 base, with 17 bases left in between.